This is a list of T cell receptor beta chains from one sample in a study of siplizumab effects on memory and regulatory T cells. The table came from immunoSEQ multiplex PCR; TCRdb's copy has only in-frame clones and leaves some out. The sample has about 50,000 clones, over 90% seen once. Sequencing was performed on CD8+ T cells sorted from blood. These receptor sequences come from a human donor in good health. CDR3s leave out the opening cysteine and the closing phenylalanine or tryptophan. The D gene is left open where the match is weak.

V gene	D gene	J gene	CDR3 protein
TRBV7-9	TRBD1	TRBJ2-3	AFPEQGQDEDTQY
TRBV9	TRBD2	TRBJ2-7	ASSGSSGTYEQY
TRBV11-2	.	TRBJ2-2	ASSSKLERRLNTGELF
TRBV13	TRBD2	TRBJ2-3	ASSYGLAGGPGDTQY
TRBV4-2	.	TRBJ2-7	ASSPLEGPSYEQY
TRBV11-2	.	TRBJ2-7	ASTSGGRYEQY
TRBV4-1	.	TRBJ2-5	ASSRGTGGYETQY
TRBV9	.	TRBJ1-1	ASSGGRAEAF
TRBV30	.	TRBJ2-2	AWSVGGVNTGELF
TRBV13	.	TRBJ1-1	ASSSGHGWGTKNTEAF